The rows below give T cell receptor beta chains drawn from one sample of a study of CD8+ T cells in alopecia areata. Repertoires were generated with immunoSEQ multiplex PCR, while TCRdb's copy carries only in-frame clones and drops some. The table includes over 250,000 clones, 60% detected once. The sample consisted of CD4+ T cells sorted from blood, taken at approximately week 52, from a patient treated with tofacitinib. These receptor sequences come from a human donor with alopecia areata. Both conserved end residues are part of each CDR3.

J gene | V gene | CDR3 protein
TRBJ2-5 | TRBV30 | CAWSVGGQETQYF
TRBJ2-5 | TRBV19 | CASSIDRGETQYF
TRBJ1-1 | TRBV7-3 | CASSLLAMNTEAFF
TRBJ2-1 | TRBV5-6 | CASSLGSYNEQFF
TRBJ1-5 | TRBV9 | CASSVGHSNQPQHF
TRBJ2-5 | TRBV29-1 | CSVPTRLGETQYF
TRBJ2-1 | TRBV15 | CATSDVSRHNEQFF
TRBJ1-1 | TRBV5-1 | CASSLSPVLGDTEAFF
TRBJ1-2 | TRBV4-1 | CASSQDPRGRDGYTF
TRBJ1-1 | TRBV4-2 | CASSQKMNTEAFF
TRBJ1-1 | TRBV5-4 | CASSQGSRPEAFF
TRBJ2-5 | TRBV7-6 | CASGSGGQSSTQYF
TRBJ2-1 | TRBV4-3 | CASSQQDSYNEQFF
TRBJ2-3 | TRBV2 | CASSGGQADTQYF
TRBJ1-6 | TRBV29-1 | CSVVEGASDSPLHF
TRBJ2-7 | TRBV20-1 | CSGGTSGEQYF
TRBJ2-3 | TRBV6-1 | CASSERQGAFLGRDTQYF
TRBJ2-1 | TRBV1 | CTSSQVRDEQFF
TRBJ2-6 | TRBV5-1 | CASSLRAGSNSGANVLTF
TRBJ1-1 | TRBV7-9 | CASSSRPRGNTEAFF
TRBJ2-5 | TRBV6-6 | CASRQGETQYF
TRBJ2-7 | TRBV5-1 | CASSHGPGRDYEQYF
TRBJ1-2 | TRBV6-1 | CASSVGVTNYGYTF
TRBJ2-2 | TRBV7-9 | CASTIGGGERTGELFF
TRBJ1-2 | TRBV12-5 | CASGMGQPRNYGYTF
TRBJ1-6 | TRBV9 | CASSVLGQGDSPLHF
TRBJ1-1 | TRBV29-1 | CSVPLMGRNTEAFF
TRBJ1-4 | TRBV29-1 | CSAGMAGVEKLFF
TRBJ2-3 | TRBV29-1 | CSVEPGGHTDTQYF
TRBJ1-6 | TRBV30 | CAWRGQSSYNSPLHF
TRBJ1-2 | TRBV29-1 | CSASRQGGNYGYTF
TRBJ2-3 | TRBV5-1 | CASIPGTGGLDTQYF
TRBJ1-1 | TRBV7-2 | CASSFVNRVSTEAFF
TRBJ2-7 | TRBV5-6 | CASSRDWRYEQYF
TRBJ1-1 | TRBV29-1 | CSGTGSTEAFF
TRBJ1-2 | TRBV6-5 | CASSRGGNYGYTF
TRBJ2-1 | TRBV29-1 | CSVKDTGYNEQFF
TRBJ1-2 | TRBV25-1 | CASSGSGTGLNYGYTF
TRBJ2-5 | TRBV29-1 | CSVEDLAGGTQYF
TRBJ2-5 | TRBV7-9 | CASSLEGGRYQETQYF
TRBJ2-3 | TRBV9 | CASSVEGGEDTQYF
TRBJ1-1 | TRBV6-6 | CASLFGGGQTEAFF
TRBJ1-1 | TRBV15 | CATSKWATNTEAFF
TRBJ2-1 | TRBV19 | CASSPRTGGYNEQFF
TRBJ2-5 | TRBV7-2 | CASSLQTGGDETQYF
TRBJ1-2 | TRBV30 | CAWSVRAGTHNYGYTF
TRBJ1-2 | TRBV7-2 | CASSPARDRGTDGYTF